This T cell receptor (beta chain) appears in the sequencing data of a study of blood T cells in healthy people across ages. Study-level background: Template switching recovered approximately one barcoded beta molecule for every two T cells.

The CDR3 sequence is 14 residues long. Germline CDR1 reads DFQATT; CDR2 reads SNEGSKA (reference sequence). The V segment lost 8 bases and the J segment 4 bases; nucleotides outside the gene matches: 7. Findings and limits, study-wide: Older individuals had lower TCR beta diversity per million T cells (the decline was roughly linear). Naive T cell percentage showed a strong correlation with the diversity of TCR beta.

On this clonotype: Its antigen is currently unknown.

Together with a sample-barcoded 5' primer, a J-beta primer mix was included in a second PCR lasting roughly 6 to 12 cycles. MiXCR was run by TCRdb on the 5' RACE reads, yielding one entry per CDR3 protein. Of hundreds of thousands of distinct CDR3 sequences in the sample, roughly 32% are singletons; the top ten hold 15%. Roughly 10 milliliters of peripheral blood were drawn from each donor. The V and J genes are TRBV20-1 and TRBJ2-4; 11 nucleotides agree with TRBD2. The sequencing sample was made of blood. The receptor was isolated from a woman aged 80 or older in good health. CDR3 loop: CSTPRTSGKNIQYF. The CDR3 DNA sequence: TGCAGTACTCCCCGGACTAGCGGGAAAAACATTCAGTACTTC.